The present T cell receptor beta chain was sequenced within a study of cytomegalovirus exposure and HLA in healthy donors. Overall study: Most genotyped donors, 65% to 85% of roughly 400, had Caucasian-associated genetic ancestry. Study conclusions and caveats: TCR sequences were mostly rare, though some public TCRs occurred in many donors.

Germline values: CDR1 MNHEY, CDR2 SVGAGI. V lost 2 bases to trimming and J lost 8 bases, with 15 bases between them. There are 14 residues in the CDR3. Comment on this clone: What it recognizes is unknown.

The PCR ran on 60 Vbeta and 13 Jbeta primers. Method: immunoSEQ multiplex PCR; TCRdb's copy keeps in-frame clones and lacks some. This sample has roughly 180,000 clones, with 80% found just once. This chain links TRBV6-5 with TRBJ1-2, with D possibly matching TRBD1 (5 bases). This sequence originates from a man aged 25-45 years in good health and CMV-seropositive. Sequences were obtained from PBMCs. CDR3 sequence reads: CASSYIEETEGYTF. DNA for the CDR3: TGTGCCAGCAGTTACATTGAAGAGACAGAAGGCTACACCTTC.